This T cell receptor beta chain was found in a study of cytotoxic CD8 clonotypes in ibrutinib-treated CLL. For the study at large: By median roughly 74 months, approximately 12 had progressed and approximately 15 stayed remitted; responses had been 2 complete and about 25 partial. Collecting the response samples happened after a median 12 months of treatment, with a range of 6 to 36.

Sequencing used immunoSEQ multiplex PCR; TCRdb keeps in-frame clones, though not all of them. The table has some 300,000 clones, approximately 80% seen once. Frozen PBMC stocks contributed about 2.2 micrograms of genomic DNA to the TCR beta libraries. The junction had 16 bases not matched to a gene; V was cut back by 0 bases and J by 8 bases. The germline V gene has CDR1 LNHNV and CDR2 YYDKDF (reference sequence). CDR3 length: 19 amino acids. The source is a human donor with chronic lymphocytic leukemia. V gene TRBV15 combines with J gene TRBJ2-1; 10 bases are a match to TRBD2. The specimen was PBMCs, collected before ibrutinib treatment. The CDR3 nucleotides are TGTGCCACCAGCAGAGAAGCCGTACCGGGACTAGCGAAAGCAGATGAGCAGTTCTTC. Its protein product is CATSREAVPGLAKADEQFF.